These 6 T cell receptor beta chains originate from one sample sequenced in a study of OX40 agonist ivuxolimab in advanced cancers. Profiling relied on immunoSEQ multiplex PCR, and the TCRdb table lists in-frame clones only, not all of them. Here the sample spans about 26,000 clones, 85% being singletons. The sequenced sample was CD4+ or CD8+ T cells sorted from blood, obtained in a trial of the OX40 agonist ivuxolimab. These receptors came from an adult with an advanced solid tumor such as melanoma, head and neck, liver or kidney cancer.

The chain combines TRBV19 with TRBJ2-7; the match to TRBD1 covers 7 bases. The CDR3 consists of 14 residues. Germline values: CDR1 LNHDA, CDR2 SQIVND (reference sequence). V was pared by 3 bases and J by 0 bases, with 2 bases of the junction left unmatched. CDR3: CASSITGASYEQYF. The CDR3 DNA is TGTGCCAGTAGTATCACAGGGGCCTCCTACGAGCAGTACTTC.

This clone was seen just once. The gene calls are TRBV6-5 and TRBJ2-5; tentatively, D is TRBD1 or TRBD2 (5 bases each). Germline V CDR1 and CDR2: MNHEY, SVGAGI. V lost 6 bases and J 2 bases, leaving 16 bases between the germline ends. The CDR3 extends over 15 amino acids. In DNA form, the CDR3 reads TGTGCCAGCAGCTCCGTTGGGGGATATCAAGAGACCCAGTACTTC. It encodes CASSSVGGYQETQYF.

V usage is TRBV15 and J usage is TRBJ1-4; D is undetermined. Germline values: CDR1 LNHNV, CDR2 YYDKDF (reference sequence). This CDR3 comprises 12 residues. Trimming took off 6 bases at V and 1 base at J, with 3 bases between the two ends. CDR3 sequence reads: CATRETNEKLFF. The CDR3 coding sequence is TGTGCCACCAGGGAAACTAATGAAAAACTGTTTTTT. Combining the CDR3 with reference TRBV15 and TRBJ1-4 gives the whole variable domain DAMVIQNPRYQVTQFGKPVTLSCSQTLNHNVMYWYQQKSSQAPKLLFHYYDKDFNNEADTPDNFQSRRPNTSFCFLDIRSPGLGDTAMYLCATRETNEKLFFGSGTQLSVL.

A few counts support this clone. The rearrangement joins TRBV18 to TRBJ1-5; D ambiguous. V was trimmed by 6 bases and J by 5 bases, leaving 8 bases between them. The CDR3 covers 12 residues. Germline V gene lookup returns CDR1 KGHSH and CDR2 LQKENI. In DNA form, the CDR3 reads TGTGCCAGCTCCTATGAGGATCAGCCCCAGCATTTT. Protein sequence: CASSYEDQPQHF.

The chain is built from TRBV6-5 and TRBJ1-2, with 11 nucleotides matching TRBD1. This CDR3 has 15 residues. V lost 5 bases and J lost 4; bases outside the gene matches: 6. The germline CDR1 and CDR2 sequences are MNHEY and SVGAGI. The CDR3 reads CASSLDRGPGYGYTF. CDR3 bases: TGTGCCAGCAGTCTGGACAGGGGGCCGGGCTATGGCTACACCTTC.

The rearrangement joins TRBV13 to TRBJ1-5, with D unresolved. V lost 0 bases to trimming and J lost 3 bases, with 9 bases between them. Germline CDR1 is PRHDT and CDR2 is FYEKMQ (reference sequence). The CDR3 has 15 amino acids. The CDR3 DNA follows: TGTGCCAGCAGCTTAGGCGGTCAGGACAATCAGCCCCAGCATTTT. Its translation is CASSLGGQDNQPQHF.